This T cell receptor beta chain was documented in a study of blood T cell repertoires in COVID-19 (dated by TCRdb to about 2020). Regarding the complete study: Collaborator samples came from the United States, Italy and Spain and covered acute and convalescent phases of COVID-19. The prospective study material was composed of cDNA or gDNA derived from T cells, B-cell-depleted T cells, or PBMCs. The dataset comprised deeply sampled blood TCRbeta repertoires from subjects exposed to, actively infected with, or recovered from COVID-19. The repertoires were made available in a free public database intended to serve as a resource for research on the immune response to SARS-CoV-2. The samples were drawn from the first 160 participants of the ongoing ImmuneRACE study and from 1,254 subjects provided by 6 global collaborators. The sample metadata nearly always contained a de-identified subject ID, COVID-19 status, age in years and sex. Where available, HLA class I and class II types were taken from metadata supplied by the sample provider and were not determined by assay-based typing. What the study reported, not specific to this receptor: How much clinical and demographic metadata was included differed by source and by participant, and the metadata was provided uncurated.

From a lookup of the germline V gene, CDR1 and CDR2 are SGHRS and YFSETQ. The CDR3 goes from the cysteine to the phenylalanine over 14 residues. Only the CDR3 region is kept as DNA, spanning 42 bases read in frame from base 1. Ends trimmed: V by 7 bases, J by 5 bases; bases unmatched to a gene: 7. With respect to this clone: No cognate antigen has been identified for it. Base-call qualities are not available, and no considerably larger clone is one nucleotide away. The sample carries other DNA sequences with the same CDR3.

TCRbeta CDR3 regions were amplified from genomic DNA using the immunoSEQ Assay, a bias-controlled multiplex PCR. The study's own analysis went as follows. Within the assay, amplification of reference gene primers was used to estimate how many nucleated cells each sample contained. To quantify the absolute abundance of each unique TCRbeta CDR3 rearrangement, sequence reads were collapsed and filtered. For each sample, productive Simpson clonality was calculated by taking the square root of Simpson's diversity index across productive rearrangements. Held by TCRdb, this immuneACCESS table contains in-frame sequences only and omits some clones. Under half of the omission traces to an unresolved V gene where checked; the cause of the rest is unknown. D and trimming come from the DNA, and the V and J calls and clone size come from that table. The sample table holds roughly 190,000 clones, of which over 70% were seen once. The top ten clonotypes cover about 6.9% of the sample.

Whole blood was collected in K2EDTA tubes by collaborating institutions according to the institutions' own protocols. For TCRbeta analysis, collaborators shipped samples as frozen whole blood, isolated PBMCs, or DNA extracted from either of those sample types. What was sequenced was peripheral blood. The chain uses TRBV5-1 and TRBJ2-1; TRBD2 aligns with 9 central bases. This clonotype originated in a man between 60 and 70 years old with acute or convalescent COVID-19. The nucleotides are TGCGCCAGCTCATGGGGCGGGGGGGACAATGAGCAGTTCTTC. Its coded protein is CASSWGGGDNEQFF.